This entry lists 30 T cell receptor beta chains sequenced from one sample in a study of blood T cell repertoires in COVID-19 (TCRdb year 2020). Library preparation employed the immunoSEQ multiplex PCR assay. TCRdb re-hosts the immuneACCESS table, in-frame sequences only. Its copies lack some clones; in the studies checked, an unresolved V gene accounts for under half of them, and the cause for the rest is not known. The sample table contains 160,000 or so clones; only one count was recorded for roughly 90% of them. Roughly 4% of the sample is in the top ten clones. Sequencing was done on a sample of peripheral blood. These receptors were collected from a woman in her fifties or sixties who had recovered from COVID-19.

The V call is TRBV27, the J call TRBJ1-2; TRBD1 matches 7 bases. V was pared by 6 bases and J by 8 bases, with 6 bases of the junction left unmatched. The V gene's germline CDR1 is MNHEY and CDR2 SMNVEV (reference sequence). The CDR3 runs to 12 residues. The CDR3 is CASSDRAGGYTF. The CDR3 DNA reads TGTGCCAGCAGCGACAGGGCGGGCGGCTACACCTTC.

The CDR3 bases are TGTGCCAGTAGTTTACGGGACACCCCCTCTGGAAACACCATATATTTT. Protein sequence: CASSLRDTPSGNTIYF. The chain recombines TRBV19 with TRBJ1-3, with D perhaps matching TRBD1 (6 bases). The CDR3 runs to 16 residues. With 5 bases removed from V and 0 bases from J, the gap between germline ends came to 14 bases. CDR1 LNHDA and CDR2 SQIVND come from the germline V gene (reference sequence).

The chain couples TRBV14 to TRBJ1-1; D ambiguous. This CDR3 is 15 amino acids long. Germline CDR1 is SGHDN and CDR2 is FVKESK. V lost 4 bases and J 9 bases, leaving 21 bases between the germline ends. CDR3 sequence: CASSPRPSNSRKAFF. In nucleotides, the CDR3 is TGTGCCAGCAGCCCGAGACCTTCAAACAGCAGAAAAGCTTTCTTT.

V and J are TRBV7-8 and TRBJ2-3; D ambiguous. CDR3 length equals 15 residues. The ends were cut back, 5 bases at V and 0 bases at J, with 12 bases in the middle. Germline loops: CDR1 SGHVS, CDR2 FQNEAQ. The CDR3 loop is CASSPRGSSTDTQYF. The CDR3 DNA reads TGTGCCAGCAGCCCTCGCGGATCTAGCACAGATACGCAGTATTTT.

This chain joins TRBV7-3 and TRBJ2-2, with D perhaps TRBD1 (6 bases). Germline V gives CDR1 SGHTA, CDR2 FQGTGA. V lost 7 bases and J 4 bases, leaving 13 bases between the germline ends. The CDR3 has 14 residues. Written as DNA, the CDR3 is TGTGCCAGCACCATGGACAGCCCCACCGGGGAGCTGTTTTTT. It is translated as CASTMDSPTGELFF.

This clone was counted once. CDR3 sequence reads: CASSLTSGGGSTDTQYF. The CDR3 DNA reads TGTGCCAGCAGCCTGACTAGCGGGGGGGGTAGCACAGATACGCAGTATTTT. The genes are TRBV5-4 and TRBJ2-3; the match to TRBD2 covers 14 bases. Germline CDR1 and CDR2: SGHNT and YYREEE (reference sequence). The CDR3 sequence is 17 residues long. After removal of 4 bases from V and 0 bases from J, the junction contained 4 bases not matched to a gene.

V gene TRBV11-2 combines with J gene TRBJ2-7; 7 bases are a match to TRBD1. The CDR3 runs to 15 residues. Germline lookup yields CDR1 SGHAT and CDR2 FQNNGV. V dropped 3 bases and J dropped 1; count of bases not matched to a gene: 6. The CDR3 reads CASSFYRDSSYEQYF. CDR3 coding DNA: TGTGCCAGCAGCTTTTACCGGGACAGTTCCTACGAGCAGTACTTC.

The rearrangement joins TRBV2 to TRBJ1-3; TRBD1 is a possible D gene (5 bases). V was shortened by 7 bases and J by 9 bases, with 13 bases between the two germline ends. This CDR3 spans 12 amino acids. From germline, CDR1 is SNHLY and CDR2 FYNNEI. CDR3 sequence: CASKRGSRTIYF. CDR3 DNA sequence: TGTGCCAGCAAAAGGGGATCACGCACCATATATTTT.

This rearrangement joins TRBV5-1 to TRBJ2-7; weak D call: TRBD2 (6 bases). In germline, CDR1 is SGHRS, CDR2 YFSETQ. The CDR3 is 14 residues long. With 3 bases removed from V and 6 bases from J, the gap between germline ends came to 16 bases. The CDR3 bases are TGCGCCAGCAGCTCCCCAAGCGGCGGGGCCGAGCAGTACTTC. This sequence encodes CASSSPSGGAEQYF.

The V gene is TRBV14, the J gene TRBJ2-2, with D possibly TRBD2 on 5 matching bases. The germline V gene has CDR1 SGHDN and CDR2 FVKESK. The CDR3 runs 14 residues. Trimming took off 4 bases at V and 5 bases at J, with 11 bases between the two ends. The CDR3 DNA follows: TGTGCCAGCAGCCCGGGAATCGGAACCGGGGAGCTGTTTTTT. Translation gives CASSPGIGTGELFF.

The V call is TRBV5-4, the J call TRBJ1-1, with TRBD1 as a possible D gene (6 bases). The CDR3 spans 14 residues. The germline V gene has CDR1 SGHNT and CDR2 YYREEE (reference sequence). V was cut by 0 bases and J by 1 base, with 7 bases left in between. The CDR3 DNA reads as TGTGCCAGCAGCTTGGGGGGACAGAACACTGAAGCTTTCTTT. Translating it yields CASSLGGQNTEAFF.

The chain couples TRBV2 to TRBJ2-7, with a possible D match to TRBD1 (5 bases). Germline CDR1 SNHLY, CDR2 FYNNEI. Between the trimmed V and J ends, which lost 6 bases and 3 bases, there was a span of 9 bases. The CDR3 sequence is 12 residues long. The chain's CDR3 is CASRGAGYEQYF. DNA for the CDR3: TGTGCCAGCAGAGGGGCTGGCTACGAGCAGTACTTC.

The chain is built from TRBV5-4 and TRBJ1-1; 7 bases fit TRBD1. The CDR3 loop spans 14 amino acids. In germline, CDR1 is SGHNT, CDR2 YYREEE (reference sequence). Trimming at V came to 3 bases and at J to 4 bases, leaving 6 bases not matched to a gene. CDR3 in amino acids: CASSSQTGTTEAFF. The CDR3 DNA reads as TGTGCCAGCAGCTCTCAGACAGGGACCACTGAAGCTTTCTTT. Complete variable domain (other parts from reference TRBV5-4 and TRBJ1-1): ETGVTQSPTHLIKTRGQQVTLRCSSQSGHNTVSWYQQALGQGPQFIFQYYREEENGRGNFPPRFSGLQFPNYSSELNVNALELDDSALYLCASSSQTGTTEAFFGQGTRLTVV.

The chain recombines TRBV28 with TRBJ1-1; 10 bases are shared with TRBD1. Trimming took 5 bases from V and 5 from J; bases not matched to a gene: 11. Germline values: CDR1 MDHEN, CDR2 SYDVKM. The CDR3 consists of 16 residues. CDR3 sequence: CASSTRTGGLGTEAFF. The CDR3 nucleotides are TGTGCCAGCAGTACTCGGACAGGGGGGTTGGGGACTGAAGCTTTCTTT.

V is TRBV5-1 and J is TRBJ2-5, with D possibly being TRBD1 (6 bases). Germline CDR1 and CDR2: SGHRS and YFSETQ. V was trimmed by 0 bases and J by 2 bases, leaving 14 bases between them. The CDR3 spans 16 residues. The CDR3 DNA is TGCGCCAGCAGCTTGGGACAGGTAGTAGGGCAAGAGACCCAGTACTTC. Translated, it gives CASSLGQVVGQETQYF.

The V and J genes are TRBV5-1 and TRBJ2-3, with D possibly TRBD2 on 6 matching bases. Germline CDR1 and CDR2: SGHRS and YFSETQ. V shed 9 bases and J shed 3 bases, with 14 bases lying between them. The CDR3 runs 13 residues. CDR3 in amino acids: CATRRDLTDTQYF. In nucleotides, the CDR3 is TGCGCCACACGCCGGGACTTGACAGATACGCAGTATTTT. The whole variable domain, remainder taken from reference TRBV5-1 and TRBJ2-3, is KAGVTQTPRYLIKTRGQQVTLSCSPISGHRSVSWYQQTPGQGLQFLFEYFSETQRNKGNFPGRFSGRQFSNSRSEMNVSTLELGDSALYLCATRRDLTDTQYFGPGTRLTVL.

The rearrangement links TRBV4-3 to TRBJ1-6; D may be TRBD1 (5 bases). CDR1 LGHNA and CDR2 YSLEER come from the germline V gene. This CDR3 spans 15 amino acids. The V end was cut by 0 bases, the J end by 9 bases, with 12 bases between. The CDR3 region is CASSQEQGLGSPLHF. In DNA, the CDR3 is TGCGCCAGCAGCCAAGAGCAGGGTCTGGGTTCACCCCTCCACTTT.

This chain's CDR3 is CASSQSGQGYTEAFF. Here the CDR3 DNA reads TGTGCCAGCAGCCAATCGGGACAGGGGTACACTGAAGCTTTCTTT. The chain combines TRBV4-2 with TRBJ1-1, with 10 bases lining up with TRBD1. Germline loops: CDR1 LGHNA, CDR2 YNFKEQ. With V trimmed by 2 bases and J by 3 bases, 3 bases remained unmatched. The CDR3 extends over 15 amino acids.

The chain links TRBV7-6 to TRBJ2-3; possible D gene TRBD2, 7 bases. Germline values: CDR1 SGHVS, CDR2 FNYEAQ. The CDR3 contains 17 residues. Deletions cut 1 base from V and 2 bases from J, with 16 bases between. CDR3 bases: TGTGCCAGCAGCTTAGTTAGTGGGGGGGCCGTCACAGATACGCAGTATTTT. This sequence encodes CASSLVSGGAVTDTQYF.

This chain links TRBV11-2 with TRBJ1-6, with D possibly TRBD1 on 6 matching bases. Germline V gives CDR1 SGHAT, CDR2 FQNNGV. The CDR3 length is 16 residues. Trimming removed 1 base from V and 2 bases from J, with 9 bases in between. CDR3 residues: CASSLAGATYNSPLHF. In DNA form, the CDR3 reads TGTGCCAGCAGCTTAGCAGGGGCGACCTATAATTCACCCCTCCACTTT.

The rearrangement joins TRBV5-1 to TRBJ1-1; 9 bases are shared with TRBD1. The V and J ends lost 4 bases and 1 base, in that order; junction bases with no gene match: 5. The CDR3 spans 15 residues. Germline CDR1 SGHRS, CDR2 YFSETQ. The CDR3 spells CASSPGQGWNTEAFF. CDR3 coding DNA: TGCGCCAGCAGCCCAGGACAGGGGTGGAACACTGAAGCTTTCTTT.

The chain has TRBV7-9 and TRBJ2-5; tentatively, D is TRBD2 (6 bases). Germline V lookup: CDR1 SEHNR, CDR2 FQNEAQ (reference sequence). CDR3 size: 15 residues. The V gene lost 5 bases and the J gene lost 7 bases, with 20 bases spanning the gap. The CDR3 DNA reads as TGTGCCAGCAGCCCTCAAGCGGGCGCCCTGGGGACCCAGTACTTC. Translated, it gives CASSPQAGALGTQYF.

The V gene is TRBV11-2, the J gene TRBJ2-6, with D uncertain. V lost 5 bases and J 2 bases, leaving 7 bases between the germline ends. Germline-derived CDR1 and CDR2 are SGHAT and FQNNGV. This CDR3 has 14 amino acids. CDR3 residues: CASSPFTGANVLTF. DNA for the CDR3: TGTGCCAGCAGCCCCTTTACTGGGGCCAACGTCCTGACTTTC. Supplemented by reference TRBV11-2 and TRBJ2-6, the full variable domain reads EAGVAQSPRYKIIEKRQSVAFWCNPISGHATLYWYQQILGQGPKLLIQFQNNGVVDDSQLPKDRFSAERLKGVDSTLKIQPAKLEDSAVYLCASSPFTGANVLTFGAGSRLTVL.

V is TRBV18 and J is TRBJ2-3; no definite D call. The CDR3 spans 14 residues. V was cut by 3 bases and J by 6 bases, with 13 bases left in between. Germline CDR1 reads KGHSH; CDR2 reads LQKENI. The CDR3 spells CASSPRSSFDTQYF. CDR3 nucleotide sequence: TGTGCCAGCTCACCCCGGAGCTCTTTCGATACGCAGTATTTT.

This clone was seen a single time. V is TRBV4-1 and J is TRBJ2-1, with 9 bases aligning to TRBD1. Germline loops: CDR1 MGHRA, CDR2 YSYEKL. The CDR3 runs 15 residues. With V trimmed by 1 base and J by 12 bases, 10 bases remained unmatched. CDR3 nucleotide sequence: TGCGCCAGCAGCCAAGTGGACAGGGGAGCGGTCGGGCAGTTCTTC. Its translation: CASSQVDRGAVGQFF.

The chain recombines TRBV5-6 with TRBJ2-7, with a possible D match to TRBD1 (6 bases). The V end lost 4 bases, the J end lost 5 bases, and 13 bases lay between the germline ends. CDR3 length: 13 residues. CDR1 SGHDT and CDR2 YYEEEE come from the germline V gene. DNA for the CDR3: TGTGCCAGCAGCCCCAGGGGAAGGGACGAGCAGTACTTC. Its translation: CASSPRGRDEQYF.

The chain uses TRBV5-1 and TRBJ2-7, with D maybe TRBD1 (6 bases). Per the germline V gene, CDR1 is SGHRS and CDR2 is YFSETQ. The CDR3 covers 17 residues. V lost 2 bases and J lost 0, with 18 bases in between. CDR3 nucleotide sequence: TGCGCCAGCAGCTTCTCAGGGACAAGGAGGAGCTCCTACGAGCAGTACTTC. Translating gives CASSFSGTRRSSYEQYF. Variable domain in full (rest from reference TRBV5-1 and TRBJ2-7): KAGVTQTPRYLIKTRGQQVTLSCSPISGHRSVSWYQQTPGQGLQFLFEYFSETQRNKGNFPGRFSGRQFSNSRSEMNVSTLELGDSALYLCASSFSGTRRSSYEQYFGPGTRLTVT.

The chain combines TRBV7-8 with TRBJ1-2; D is undetermined. V was shortened by 5 bases and J by 4 bases, with 11 bases between the two germline ends. The length of the CDR3 is 13 residues. Germline V gene sequence: CDR1 SGHVS, CDR2 FQNEAQ. CDR3 in DNA: TGTGCCAGCAGCCCCCCGTTAATCTATGGCTACACCTTC. This sequence encodes CASSPPLIYGYTF.

The chain has TRBV7-2 and TRBJ1-2; D is perhaps TRBD1 (5 bases). This CDR3 spans 12 amino acids. Germline loops: CDR1 SGHTA, CDR2 FQGNSA. V was clipped by 2 bases and J by 6 bases, with 7 bases between them. The CDR3 loop reads CASSLRGNGYTF. CDR3 DNA: TGTGCCAGCAGCTTACGGGGGAATGGCTACACCTTC.

This clone came up once. V usage is TRBV25-1 and J usage is TRBJ2-1; D possibly corresponds to TRBD1 (5 bases). The V end lost 11 bases, the J end lost 9 bases, and 17 bases lay between the germline ends. CDR1 is MGHDK, CDR2 SYGVNS, per germline. CDR3 size: 12 residues. CDR3 coding DNA: TGTGCCGACACGGTTAGGGGCAGTGAGCAGTTCTTC. Residues: CADTVRGSEQFF. The full variable domain, in which reference TRBV25-1 and TRBJ2-1 provide the parts outside the CDR3, is EADIYQTPRYLVIGTGKKITLECSQTMGHDKMYWYQQDPGMELHLIHYSYGVNSTEKGDLSSESTVSRIRTEHFPLTLESARPSHTSQYLCADTVRGSEQFFGPGTRLTVL.